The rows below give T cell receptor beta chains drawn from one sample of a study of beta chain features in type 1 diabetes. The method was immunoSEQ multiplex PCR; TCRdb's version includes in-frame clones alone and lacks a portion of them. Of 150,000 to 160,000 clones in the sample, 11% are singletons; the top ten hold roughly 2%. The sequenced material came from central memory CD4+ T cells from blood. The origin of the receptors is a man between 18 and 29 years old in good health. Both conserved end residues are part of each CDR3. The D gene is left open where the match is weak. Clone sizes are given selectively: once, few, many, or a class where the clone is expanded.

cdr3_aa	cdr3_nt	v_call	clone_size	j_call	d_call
CASSQVGGSANEQFF	TGTGCCAGCAGCCAAGTCGGTGGGAGCGCGAATGAGCAGTTCTTC	TRBV4-2	-	TRBJ2-1	-
CAWIYSAGSISPLHF	TGTGCCTGGATATACTCGGCTGGGTCGATTTCACCCCTCCACTTT	TRBV30	many	TRBJ1-6	-
CAWDKTNQPQHF	TGTGCCTGGGACAAGACAAATCAGCCCCAGCATTTT	TRBV30	-	TRBJ1-5	-
CSGRGQGTGELFF	TGCAGCGGGAGGGGACAGGGGACCGGGGAGCTGTTTTTT	TRBV29-1	few	TRBJ2-2	TRBD1
CASSQQGTSLYEQYF	TGCGCCAGCAGCCAACAGGGTACCTCTCTCTACGAGCAGTACTTC	TRBV5-1	-	TRBJ2-7	-
CSVGGNTGELFF	TGCAGCGTTGGGGGGAACACCGGGGAGCTGTTTTTT	TRBV29-1	-	TRBJ2-2	-
CASSITSGTDTQYF	TGCGCCAGCAGCATAACTAGCGGCACAGATACGCAGTATTTT	TRBV5-1	-	TRBJ2-3	TRBD2
CASSQQGGETQYF	TGTGCCAGCAGCCAGCAGGGTGGGGAGACCCAGTACTTC	TRBV7-2	-	TRBJ2-5	-
CASSRRGANSYNEQFF	TGTGCCAGCAGTAGACGGGGGGCCAACTCCTACAATGAGCAGTTCTTC	TRBV9	-	TRBJ2-1	-
CATSTGPIKGNTIYF	TGTGCCACCAGCACGGGCCCGATCAAAGGAAACACCATATATTTT	TRBV15	-	TRBJ1-3	-
CASSQRTGGPTDTQYF	TGCGCCAGCAGCCAACGGACAGGGGGCCCGACAGATACGCAGTATTTT	TRBV4-3	few	TRBJ2-3	TRBD1
CAISLQGASEKLFF	TGTGCCATCAGTCTCCAGGGGGCGAGTGAAAAACTGTTTTTT	TRBV10-3	few	TRBJ1-4	TRBD1
CSGDRGGETQYF	TGCAGCGGGGACAGGGGCGGCGAGACCCAGTACTTC	TRBV29-1	-	TRBJ2-5	TRBD1
CSVWGQGVGETQYF	TGCAGCGTATGGGGACAGGGGGTCGGGGAGACCCAGTACTTC	TRBV29-1	few	TRBJ2-5	TRBD1
CASMDSPVSTIYF	TGTGCCAGCATGGACAGTCCTGTCAGCACCATATATTTT	TRBV25-1	few	TRBJ1-3	-
CASSEGQGYGYTF	TGTGCCAGCAGTGAAGGACAGGGTTATGGCTACACCTTC	TRBV2	-	TRBJ1-2	TRBD1
CSVGGLAGASTDTQYF	TGCAGCGTTGGTGGACTAGCGGGGGCCAGCACAGATACGCAGTATTTT	TRBV29-1	few	TRBJ2-3	TRBD2
CASSPRQGGYQETQYF	TGTGCCAGCAGCCCCCGACAGGGGGGCTACCAAGAGACCCAGTACTTC	TRBV16	many	TRBJ2-5	TRBD1
CASSLPETYNEQFF	TGTGCCAGCAGCTTACCCGAGACCTACAATGAGCAGTTCTTC	TRBV7-2	-	TRBJ2-1	-
CASSQMTGNEQFF	TGCGCCAGCAGCCAAATGACAGGGAATGAGCAGTTCTTC	TRBV4-3	few	TRBJ2-1	TRBD1
CASGLARNEQFF	TGTGCCAGCGGGCTAGCGAGGAATGAGCAGTTCTTC	TRBV9	few	TRBJ2-1	-
CASSPQGTDTGELFF	TGTGCCAGCAGTCCACAGGGAACGGACACCGGGGAGCTGTTTTTT	TRBV2	-	TRBJ2-2	-
CASSLSIRGRGYGYTF	TGTGCCAGCAGCCTCTCCATCAGGGGGCGAGGCTATGGCTACACCTTC	TRBV28	many	TRBJ1-2	TRBD1
CASSPQGGLPGNTIYF	TGTGCCAGCAGCCCCCAGGGGGGGCTTCCTGGAAACACCATATATTTT	TRBV7-2	few	TRBJ1-3	TRBD1
CASSSRQGTGELFF	TGTGCCAGCAGCTCCCGACAGGGTACCGGGGAGCTGTTTTTT	TRBV7-3	-	TRBJ2-2	TRBD1
CASSPTAGSRTEAFF	TGTGCCAGCTCACCAACGGCGGGATCGCGGACTGAAGCTTTCTTT	TRBV18	-	TRBJ1-1	-
CASSSGGKTDTQYF	TGTGCCAGCAGTTCGGGGGGTAAGACAGATACGCAGTATTTT	TRBV28	few	TRBJ2-3	TRBD2
CASSITGYQPQHF	TGTGCCAGTAGTATAACAGGGTATCAGCCCCAGCATTTT	TRBV19	few	TRBJ1-5	-
CASSQAGRGAVGYTF	TGCGCCAGCAGCCAAGCCGGACGGGGGGCGGTTGGCTACACCTTC	TRBV4-1	-	TRBJ1-2	-
CASSLGKAIDEQFF	TGCGCCAGCAGCTTGGGTAAGGCAATCGATGAGCAGTTCTTC	TRBV5-1	few	TRBJ2-1	-
CASKLGSTAYNEQFF	TGTGCCAGCAAACTCGGGAGTACGGCTTACAATGAGCAGTTCTTC	TRBV27	few	TRBJ2-1	-
CSVGSASGEQFF	TGCAGCGTTGGCTCAGCCTCGGGTGAGCAGTTCTTC	TRBV29-1	-	TRBJ2-1	-
CASSPVSGQETQYF	TGTGCCAGCAGCCCCGTGAGCGGCCAAGAGACCCAGTACTTC	TRBV9	few	TRBJ2-5	-
CASSLAGGYNEQFF	TGTGCCAGCAGCTTAGCGGGGGGATACAATGAGCAGTTCTTC	TRBV7-9	few	TRBJ2-1	-
CSVEETGGLEQYF	TGCAGCGTTGAAGAGACAGGGGGCCTCGAGCAGTACTTC	TRBV29-1	-	TRBJ2-7	TRBD1
CASSFLAGEQFF	TGTGCCAGCAGCTTTCTCGCCGGTGAGCAGTTCTTC	TRBV7-2	-	TRBJ2-1	-
CASSNGDTQYF	TGTGCCAGCAGCAACGGGGATACGCAGTATTTT	TRBV6-6	few	TRBJ2-3	-
CASSQDWWGATYNEQFF	TGCGCCAGCAGCCAAGATTGGTGGGGGGCGACCTACAATGAGCAGTTCTTC	TRBV4-3	-	TRBJ2-1	-
CASSLVGLGGANTGELFF	TGTGCCAGCAGCTTGGTCGGCCTCGGGGGCGCGAACACCGGGGAGCTGTTTTTT	TRBV7-2	-	TRBJ2-2	-
CASSRGSLGTEAFF	TGTGCCAGCAGTAGGGGGTCCTTGGGCACTGAAGCTTTCTTT	TRBV7-2	-	TRBJ1-1	-
CASRSGTREETQYF	TGTGCCAGCAGGTCCGGGACTAGAGAGGAGACCCAGTACTTC	TRBV5-4	few	TRBJ2-5	TRBD2
CSVRRDSNTGELFF	TGCAGCGTCCGCCGGGACTCCAACACCGGGGAGCTGTTTTTT	TRBV29-1	many	TRBJ2-2	-
CAITAGWDQPQHF	TGTGCCATCACCGCGGGTTGGGATCAGCCCCAGCATTTT	TRBV10-3	few	TRBJ1-5	-
CASSSPGTALQETQYF	TGTGCCAGCAGCTCCCCCGGGACAGCCTTACAAGAGACCCAGTACTTC	TRBV5-4	-	TRBJ2-5	TRBD1
CSAGQLNQPQHF	TGCAGCGCCGGACAGCTCAATCAGCCCCAGCATTTT	TRBV29-1	many	TRBJ1-5	-
CASSLEPGGEQFF	TGTGCCAGCAGCTTAGAGCCCGGGGGTGAGCAGTTCTTC	TRBV11-2	-	TRBJ2-1	-
CSVLVFGGGQETQYF	TGCAGCGTTTTGGTTTTCGGAGGGGGTCAAGAGACCCAGTACTTC	TRBV29-1	-	TRBJ2-5	-
CAWSYDRHNQPQHF	TGTGCCTGGAGTTACGACAGACACAATCAGCCCCAGCATTTT	TRBV30	once	TRBJ1-5	-
CASSSIKGQAGYTF	TGTGCCAGCAGCTCGATTAAAGGACAGGCTGGCTACACCTTC	TRBV5-6	few	TRBJ1-2	TRBD1
CASSPTAGANVLTF	TGTGCCAGCAGCCCAACTGCTGGGGCCAACGTCCTGACTTTC	TRBV11-3	-	TRBJ2-6	-
CSAFYYEQYF	TGCAGTGCCTTTTACTACGAGCAGTACTTC	TRBV20-1	few	TRBJ2-7	-
CASGETQYF	TGTGCCAGCGGGGAGACCCAGTACTTC	TRBV2	-	TRBJ2-5	-